These 14 T cell receptor beta chains were sequenced from one sample in a study of T cells in Graves' hyperthyroidism and ophthalmopathy. Regions amplified from RNA transcripts were the TCR beta CDR3 regions. Carried out on the TCR CDR3, a first-round RT-PCR used the HTBI primer set. TCRdb analysed the multiplex PCR reads with MiXCR anew, one entry per CDR3 protein. Of about 840,000 distinct CDR3 sequences listed, 38% were seen once; the top ten hold about 8.9%. The specimen sequenced was blood. The receptors shown here come from a man younger than 30 with Graves' hyperthyroidism.

The rearrangement links TRBV10-2 to TRBJ2-7, with TRBD1 matching over 12 bases. This CDR3 contains 13 residues. Germline assignment: CDR1 WSHSY and CDR2 SAAADI. V dropped 8 bases and J dropped 4; count of bases not matched to a gene: 3. The CDR3, as DNA: TGCGCCAGCGGGACAGGGGGCTCGTACGAGCAGTACTTC. Its translation: CASGTGGSYEQYF.

This chain joins TRBV7-9 and TRBJ2-5; 9 bases agree with TRBD1. The CDR3 extends over 14 amino acids. CDR1 and CDR2 from the germline V gene are SEHNR and FQNEAQ (reference sequence). V was pared by 5 bases and J by 6 bases, with 7 bases of the junction left unmatched. The CDR3 loop reads CASSPDRGEKTQYF. The CDR3 DNA reads TGTGCCAGCAGCCCGGACAGGGGCGAGAAGACCCAGTACTTC.

As to this clonotype: A much larger clone lies a single base off, so this may be a read error. This chain uses TRBV19 with TRBJ1-1, with 8 bases aligning to TRBD1. The CDR3 sequence is 16 residues long. Looked up from germline, CDR1 is LNHDA and CDR2 is SQIVND (reference sequence). CDR3 nucleotide sequence: TGTGCCCGTAGTTCCCGAGACAGGGGCTTAAACACTGAAGCTTTCTTT. The encoded protein is CARSSRDRGLNTEAFF.

At least ten counts were recorded for this clonotype. The V and J genes are TRBV15 and TRBJ1-1; possibly TRBD1 for D (5 bases). V was cut by 5 bases and J by 7 bases, with 11 bases left in between. The CDR3 sequence is 12 residues long. CDR1 is LNHNV, CDR2 YYDKDF, per germline (reference sequence). CDR3 protein: CATSPGTLEAFF. DNA for the CDR3: TGTGCCACCAGCCCTGGGACCCTTGAAGCTTTCTTT. The variable domain in full, with the rest retrieved from reference TRBV15 and TRBJ1-1, is DAMVIQNPRYQVTQFGKPVTLSCSQTLNHNVMYWYQQKSSQAPKLLFHYYDKDFNNEADTPDNFQSRRPNTSFCFLDIRSPGLGDTAMYLCATSPGTLEAFFGQGTRLTVV.

The V and J genes are TRBV28 and TRBJ2-7; D is unclear. This CDR3 contains 14 residues. Per germline, CDR1 MDHEN and CDR2 SYDVKM. V dropped 5 bases and J dropped 2 bases, with 13 bases sitting between them. The CDR3 loop reads CASSRYESTYEQYF. As DNA, the CDR3 is TGTGCCAGCAGTCGGTACGAGAGCACCTACGAGCAGTACTTC.

The CDR3 reads CASSLDTSPTGELFF. CDR3 DNA sequence: TGTGCCAGCAGCTTAGACACTAGTCCCACCGGGGAGCTGTTTTTT. V usage is TRBV7-9 and J usage is TRBJ2-2, with D tentatively TRBD2 (5 bases). V was shortened by 1 base and J by 4 bases, with 10 bases between the two germline ends. The CDR3 loop spans 15 amino acids. Germline lookup yields CDR1 SEHNR and CDR2 FQNEAQ (reference sequence).

This clonotype occurred many times. This chain connects TRBV7-2 to TRBJ2-7; the match to TRBD2 covers 13 bases. Germline V gene data show CDR1 as SGHTA and CDR2 as FQGNSA. V was clipped by 5 bases and J by 2 bases; unmatched bases: 3. The CDR3 sequence is 15 residues long. The CDR3 DNA reads as TGTGCCAGCAGCCAACTAGCGGGGGGGCCCTACGAGCAGTACTTC. Encoded protein: CASSQLAGGPYEQYF.

The rearrangement uses TRBV3-1 and TRBJ2-5; D is uncertain. The CDR3 is 13 amino acids. Germline CDR1 reads LGHDT; CDR2 reads YNNKEL (reference sequence). V was cut by 2 bases and J by 5 bases, with 9 bases left in between. CDR3 sequence reads: CASSQPGWETQYF. CDR3 bases: TGTGCCAGCAGCCAACCTGGGTGGGAGACCCAGTACTTC.

This clonotype appeared many times. The chain couples TRBV29-1 to TRBJ1-5; no clear D gene. Trimming pared 4 bases from V and 0 bases from J, leaving 7 bases between. The CDR3 runs to 13 residues. Germline assignment: CDR1 SQVTM and CDR2 ANQGSEA. The DNA of the CDR3 is TGCAGCGTTGGCGAGAATAGCAATCAGCCCCAGCATTTT. The encoded protein is CSVGENSNQPQHF.

This clonotype occurred many times. This chain connects TRBV19 to TRBJ1-5; maybe TRBD1 (5 bases). The CDR3 spans 13 residues. CDR1 LNHDA and CDR2 SQIVND come from the germline V gene (reference sequence). The V end lost 5 bases, the J end lost 7 bases, and 12 bases lay between the germline ends. CDR3 in amino acids: CASSGTWAQPQHF. For the CDR3, the DNA is TGTGCCAGTAGTGGGACCTGGGCACAGCCCCAGCATTTT.

In its sample, this clonotype was seen a few times. V usage is TRBV2 and J usage is TRBJ1-2; D possibly corresponds to TRBD1 (6 bases). The germline gives CDR1 SNHLY, CDR2 FYNNEI. The length of the CDR3 is 15 residues. Trimming took 2 bases from V and 1 from J, leaving 11 bases between them. CDR3 amino acids: CASSETGQSNYGYTF. CDR3 nucleotides: TGTGCCAGCAGTGAAACAGGACAGAGTAACTATGGCTACACCTTC.

With regard to this clonotype: This could be a read error, since a much larger clone is one nucleotide away. V usage is TRBV9 and J usage is TRBJ2-5; D might be TRBD1 (5 bases). Germline V CDR1 and CDR2: SGDLS, YYNGEE. CDR3 length: 14 residues. Deletions cut 2 bases from V and 5 bases from J, with 13 bases between. In nucleotides, the CDR3 is TGTGCCAGCAGCGTGGACATCTCCTGGGAGACCCAGTACTTC. This gives the protein CASSVDISWETQYF.

This clonotype was detected many times. The V and J genes are TRBV10-3 and TRBJ1-1; D remains ambiguous. Germline lookup yields CDR1 ENHRY and CDR2 SYGVKD. The CDR3 has 12 residues. Trimming left V 4 bases short and J 6 bases short, with 9 bases between. CDR3 region: CAISVNGAEAFF. Written as DNA, the CDR3 is TGTGCCATCAGTGTAAATGGCGCTGAAGCTTTCTTT.

Details on this clonotype: The CDR3 ends on some other residue instead of the conserved phenylalanine or tryptophan, so this is likely a read error. The limits of the CDR3 on the DNA are not certain, so only TCRdb's listed CDR3 is given. This rearrangement joins TRBV7-6 to TRBJ2-5; TRBD1 reflects the table's D call only, with no check against the DNA. Germline CDR1 and CDR2: SGHVS and FNYEAQ. The CDR3 spans 15 amino acids, including both terminal residues. This CDR3 is CASSLVPGDGYTFGS.